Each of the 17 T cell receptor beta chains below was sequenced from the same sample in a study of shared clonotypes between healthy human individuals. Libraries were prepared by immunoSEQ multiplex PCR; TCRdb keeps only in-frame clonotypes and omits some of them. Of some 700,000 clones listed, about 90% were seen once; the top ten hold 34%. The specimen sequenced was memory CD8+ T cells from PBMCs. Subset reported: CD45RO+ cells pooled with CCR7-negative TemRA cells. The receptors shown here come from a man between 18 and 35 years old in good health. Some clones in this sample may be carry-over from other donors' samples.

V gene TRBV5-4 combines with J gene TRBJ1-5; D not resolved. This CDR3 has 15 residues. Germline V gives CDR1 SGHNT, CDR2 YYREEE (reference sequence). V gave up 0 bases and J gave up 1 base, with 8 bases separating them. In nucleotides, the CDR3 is TGTGCCAGCAGCTTGGTGGCCGACAGCAATCAGCCCCAGCATTTT. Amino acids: CASSLVADSNQPQHF.

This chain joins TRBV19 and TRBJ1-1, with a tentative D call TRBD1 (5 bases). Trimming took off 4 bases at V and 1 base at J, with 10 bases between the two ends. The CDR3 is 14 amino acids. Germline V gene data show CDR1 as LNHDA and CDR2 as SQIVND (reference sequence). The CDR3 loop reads CASSRTSQNTEAFF. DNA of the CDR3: TGTGCCAGTAGTAGGACAAGCCAGAACACTGAAGCTTTCTTT.

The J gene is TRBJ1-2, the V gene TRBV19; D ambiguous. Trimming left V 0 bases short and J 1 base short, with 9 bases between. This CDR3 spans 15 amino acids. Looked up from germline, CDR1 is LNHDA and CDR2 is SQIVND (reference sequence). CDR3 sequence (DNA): TGTGCCAGTAGTATAGACCGGGTCCTTAACTATGGCTACACCTTC. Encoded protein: CASSIDRVLNYGYTF.

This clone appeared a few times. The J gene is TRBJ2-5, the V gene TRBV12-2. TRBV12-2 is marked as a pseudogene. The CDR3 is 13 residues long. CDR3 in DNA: TGTGCAAGTCGCCCAAGGTACGAGGAGACCCAGTACTTC. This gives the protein CASRPRYEETQYF.

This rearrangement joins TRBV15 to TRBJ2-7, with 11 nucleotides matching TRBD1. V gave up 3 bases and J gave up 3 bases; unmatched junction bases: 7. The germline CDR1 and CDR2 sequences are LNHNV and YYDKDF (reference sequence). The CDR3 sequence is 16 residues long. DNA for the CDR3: TGTGCCACCAGCAGTGATACCGGGACAGGGGGCTACGAGCAGTACTTC. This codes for CATSSDTGTGGYEQYF.

The CDR3 bases are TGTGCCACCAGCAGAACCCCCGGGACAGGGAGTGTTGGTGAGCAGTTCTTC. Translating it yields CATSRTPGTGSVGEQFF. The chain employs TRBV15 and TRBJ2-1; 9 bases are shared with TRBD1. The ends lost 2 bases at V and 9 bases at J; junction bases unmatched: 14. This CDR3 region has 17 residues. Per germline, CDR1 LNHNV and CDR2 YYDKDF (reference sequence).

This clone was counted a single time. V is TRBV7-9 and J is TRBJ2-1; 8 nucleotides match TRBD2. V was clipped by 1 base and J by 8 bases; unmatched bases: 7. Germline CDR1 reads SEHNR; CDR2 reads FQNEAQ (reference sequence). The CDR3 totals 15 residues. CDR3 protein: CASSLEPAGVHEQFF. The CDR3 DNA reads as TGTGCCAGCAGCTTAGAGCCAGCGGGAGTTCATGAGCAGTTCTTC.

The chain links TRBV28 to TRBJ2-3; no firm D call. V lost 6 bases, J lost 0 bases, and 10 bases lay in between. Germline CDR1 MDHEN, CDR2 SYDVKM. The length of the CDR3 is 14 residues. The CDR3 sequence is CASSRRSSTDTQYF. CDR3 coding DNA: TGTGCCAGCAGCAGACGGTCTAGCACAGATACGCAGTATTTT.

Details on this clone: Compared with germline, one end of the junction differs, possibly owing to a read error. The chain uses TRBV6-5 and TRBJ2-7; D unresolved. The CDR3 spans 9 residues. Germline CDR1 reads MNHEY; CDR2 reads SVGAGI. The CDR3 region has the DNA TGTGCCAGCAGTGAGAGACGGACCTTC. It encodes CASSERRTF.

The CDR3 DNA reads TGTGCCAGCAGCTTCCCAGGGGAACACTACGAGCAGTACTTC. Encoded protein: CASSFPGEHYEQYF. V gene TRBV7-9 combines with J gene TRBJ2-7; perhaps TRBD1 as D (6 bases). CDR3 size: 14 residues. V dropped 3 bases and J dropped 3 bases, with 12 bases sitting between them. Looked up from germline, CDR1 is SEHNR and CDR2 is FQNEAQ (reference sequence).

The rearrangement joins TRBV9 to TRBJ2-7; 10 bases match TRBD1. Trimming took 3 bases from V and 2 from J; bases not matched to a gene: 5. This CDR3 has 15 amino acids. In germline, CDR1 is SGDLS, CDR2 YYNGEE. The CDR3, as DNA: TGTGCCAGCAGCGCATCGGGACAGGGGACCTACGAGCAGTACTTC. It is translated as CASSASGQGTYEQYF. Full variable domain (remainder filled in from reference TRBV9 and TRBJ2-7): DSGVTQTPKHLITATGQRVTLRCSPRSGDLSVYWYQQSLDQGLQFLIQYYNGEERAKGNILERFSAQQFPDLHSELNLSSLELGDSALYFCASSASGQGTYEQYFGPGTRLTVT.

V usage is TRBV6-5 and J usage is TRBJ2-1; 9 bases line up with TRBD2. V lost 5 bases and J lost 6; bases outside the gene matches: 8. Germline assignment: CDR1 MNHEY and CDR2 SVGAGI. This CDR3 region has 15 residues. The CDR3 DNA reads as TGTGCCAGCAGTCGTATAGCGGGAGAGGGCAATGAGCAGTTCTTC. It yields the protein CASSRIAGEGNEQFF.

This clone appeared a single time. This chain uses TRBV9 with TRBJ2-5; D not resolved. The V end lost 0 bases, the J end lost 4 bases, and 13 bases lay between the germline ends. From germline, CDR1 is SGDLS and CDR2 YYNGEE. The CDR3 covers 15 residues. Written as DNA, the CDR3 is TGTGCCAGCAGCGTAGCCCCGAGTGGGCCAGAGACCCAGTACTTC. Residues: CASSVAPSGPETQYF.

The CDR3 coding sequence is TGTGCCAGCAGCTTAGTGCTTGGGGACTCAAGGGACTACGAGCAGTACTTC. Amino acids: CASSLVLGDSRDYEQYF. The chain recombines TRBV7-6 with TRBJ2-7, with TRBD2 as a possible D gene (6 bases). The CDR3 sequence is 17 residues long. Germline assignment: CDR1 SGHVS and CDR2 FNYEAQ. V was pared by 1 base and J by 3 bases, with 19 bases between.

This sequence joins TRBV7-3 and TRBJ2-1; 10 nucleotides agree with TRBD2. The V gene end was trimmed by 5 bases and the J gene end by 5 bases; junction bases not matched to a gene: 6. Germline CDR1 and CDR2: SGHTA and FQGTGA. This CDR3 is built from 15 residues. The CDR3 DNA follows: TGTGCCAGCAGCGGCGCTAGCGGGGGCCACAATGAGCAGTTCTTC. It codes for CASSGASGGHNEQFF.

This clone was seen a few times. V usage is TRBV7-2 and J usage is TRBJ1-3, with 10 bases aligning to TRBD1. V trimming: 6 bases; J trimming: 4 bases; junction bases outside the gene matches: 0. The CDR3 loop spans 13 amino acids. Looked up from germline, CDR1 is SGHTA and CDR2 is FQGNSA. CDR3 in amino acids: CASRDRGGNTIYF. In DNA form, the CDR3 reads TGTGCCAGCAGGGACAGGGGGGGAAACACCATATATTTT.

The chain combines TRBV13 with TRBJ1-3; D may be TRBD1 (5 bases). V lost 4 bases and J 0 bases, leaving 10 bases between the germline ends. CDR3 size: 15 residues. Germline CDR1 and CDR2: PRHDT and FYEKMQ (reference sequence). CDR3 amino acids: CASSSPGGSGNTIYF. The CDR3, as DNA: TGTGCCAGCAGCTCGCCGGGGGGCTCTGGAAACACCATATATTTT. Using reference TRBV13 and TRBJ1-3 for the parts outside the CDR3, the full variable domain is AAGVIQSPRHLIKEKRETATLKCYPIPRHDTVYWYQQGPGQDPQFLISFYEKMQSDKGSIPDRFSAQQFSDYHSELNMSSLELGDSALYFCASSSPGGSGNTIYFGEGSWLTVV.